The 14 T cell receptor beta chains below were found in one sample sequenced in a study of T cells in localized non-small cell lung cancer. The assay was immunoSEQ multiplex PCR, and TCRdb's table has in-frame clones only and misses some. In the table there are about 3,900 clones, about 31% of which are singletons. The material sequenced was lung tumor tissue, taken before any cancer treatment. These TCRs come from a male donor aged 60 or over with stage III lung adenocarcinoma.

By frequency in the sample, this clone is medium-sized. The V gene is TRBV11-3, the J gene TRBJ2-7, with D tentatively TRBD1 (6 bases). Trimming cost V 5 bases and J 3 bases, with 17 bases left between them. Germline CDR1 SGHNT, CDR2 YENEEA. CDR3 size: 15 residues. The CDR3 sequence: CASSPTGWVLYEQYF. Written as DNA, the CDR3 is TGTGCCAGCAGCCCAACAGGGTGGGTCCTCTACGAGCAGTACTTC.

This clone is hyperexpanded by share. The chain links TRBV15 to TRBJ2-7, with 7 bases identical to TRBD1. This CDR3 contains 14 residues. V was pared by 1 base and J by 3 bases, with 3 bases of the junction left unmatched. Germline CDR1 reads LNHNV; CDR2 reads YYDKDF (reference sequence). CDR3 amino acids: CATSRGQGDYEQYF. CDR3 nucleotide sequence: TGTGCCACCAGCAGAGGACAGGGAGACTACGAGCAGTACTTC.

J is TRBJ1-5 and V is TRBV6-8; no clear D. The length of the CDR3 is 14 residues. Germline V gene data show CDR1 as MNHGY and CDR2 as SAAAGT. The ends were cut back, 8 bases at V and 5 bases at J, with 16 bases in the middle. The CDR3 region is CASDAPGRHQPQHF. CDR3 sequence (DNA): TGTGCCAGCGATGCCCCCGGGAGGCATCAGCCCCAGCATTTT.

The genes are TRBV9 and TRBJ2-1; D call uncertain. CDR3 size: 15 residues. Germline assignment: CDR1 SGDLS and CDR2 YYNGEE. The V and J ends lost 0 bases and 2 bases respectively, with 9 bases between them. The CDR3 DNA reads as TGTGCCAGCAGCGTAGAACCAGGAGCCTACAATGAGCAGTTCTTC. Translation: CASSVEPGAYNEQFF.

This clone occurred a few times. The CDR3 coding sequence is TGTGCCAGCAGTTACTCGTACGGTCGCTCCTACGAGCAGTACTTC. Its translation is CASSYSYGRSYEQYF. The chain couples TRBV6-8 to TRBJ2-7; D is uncertain. The CDR3 is 15 amino acids. The V and J ends lost 0 bases and 0 bases respectively, with 9 bases between them. Germline V gene lookup returns CDR1 MNHGY and CDR2 SAAAGT.

This rearrangement joins TRBV9 to TRBJ1-1; D remains unclear. CDR1 is SGDLS and CDR2 is YYNGEE in the germline V gene. Trimming cost V 0 bases and J 1 base, with 13 bases left between them. This CDR3 has 16 amino acids. The CDR3 DNA follows: TGTGCCAGCAGCGTAGCTTCAGGTTATGAGAACACTGAAGCTTTCTTT. Translation: CASSVASGYENTEAFF.

This rearrangement joins TRBV9 to TRBJ2-1; a weak D match, TRBD2 (6 bases). Germline loops: CDR1 SGDLS, CDR2 YYNGEE. This CDR3 has 17 amino acids. Trimming pared 5 bases from V and 3 bases from J, leaving 21 bases between. CDR3 region: CASSEEGWRGGYNEQFF. CDR3 sequence (DNA): TGTGCCAGCAGTGAAGAGGGGTGGCGGGGCGGCTACAATGAGCAGTTCTTC.

The V call is TRBV28, the J call TRBJ1-2, with D perhaps matching TRBD1 (5 bases). CDR1 and CDR2 (germline): MDHEN, SYDVKM. V lost 7 bases and J lost 7, with 19 bases in between. The CDR3 runs to 14 residues. CDR3 coding DNA: TGTGCCAGCAAAACTAACCGGGACCCCAGTGGCTACACCTTC. Translation gives CASKTNRDPSGYTF.

This clone has only a few counts. This chain connects TRBV7-7 to TRBJ1-4; D remains ambiguous. The CDR3 covers 17 residues. V lost 4 bases to trimming and J lost 2 bases, with 17 bases between them. Germline CDR1 SSHAT, CDR2 FNYEAQ (reference sequence). The CDR3 region is CASSSLRTSDTNEKLFF. CDR3 nucleotides: TGTGCCAGCAGCTCCTTAAGGACCTCGGATACTAATGAAAAACTGTTTTTT. The full variable domain, its missing parts supplied by reference TRBV7-7 and TRBJ1-4, is GAGVSQSPRYKVTKRGQDVTLRCDPISSHATLYWYQQALGQGPEFLTYFNYEAQPDKSGLPSDRFSAERPEGSISTLTIQRTEQRDSAMYRCASSSLRTSDTNEKLFFGSGTQLSVL.

The chain joins TRBV29-1 to TRBJ2-1; D is possibly TRBD1 or TRBD2 (5 bases each). V was trimmed by 3 bases and J by 1 base, leaving 10 bases between them. This CDR3 contains 14 residues. Germline CDR1 is SQVTM and CDR2 is ANQGSEA. CDR3 loop: CSVEGETSYNEQFF. CDR3 bases: TGCAGCGTTGAGGGGGAAACGTCCTACAATGAGCAGTTCTTC.

The chain is built from TRBV11-3 and TRBJ2-3; 7 nucleotides align to TRBD2. The CDR3 extends over 16 amino acids. J gave up 0 bases and V 5 bases, and 8 bases lay outside the gene matches. Germline V lookup: CDR1 SGHNT, CDR2 YENEEA. This CDR3 is CASSPERGGSTDTQYF. CDR3 DNA: TGTGCCAGCAGCCCCGAGCGGGGAGGAAGCACAGATACGCAGTATTTT.

This clone was detected a few times. The chain is built from TRBV6-8 and TRBJ1-6; D is perhaps TRBD1 (5 bases). CDR1 is MNHGY, CDR2 SAAAGT, per germline. This CDR3 contains 15 residues. The V end lost 5 bases, the J end lost 7 bases, and 15 bases lay between the germline ends. The CDR3 DNA reads TGTGCCAGCAGTGGCCTAAGGCGGGGGAATTCACCCCTCCACTTT. Its translation: CASSGLRRGNSPLHF.

The genes are TRBV5-1 and TRBJ1-1; D may be TRBD1 (5 bases). Germline CDR1 SGHRS, CDR2 YFSETQ. There are 14 residues in the CDR3. Between the trimmed V and J ends, which lost 0 bases and 1 base, there was a span of 7 bases. CDR3 DNA sequence: TGCGCCAGCAGCTTGGCACAGGAGAACACTGAAGCTTTCTTT. Its protein product is CASSLAQENTEAFF.

This clone was counted between two and nine times. The chain links TRBV11-3 to TRBJ2-5; 9 bases fit TRBD1. The CDR3 loop spans 16 amino acids. Trimming removed 5 bases from V and 1 base from J; junction bases left unmatched: 8. Looked up from germline, CDR1 is SGHNT and CDR2 is YENEEA. The DNA for the CDR3 is TGTGCCAGCAGCCACCGGGGACAGGGCTTCCAAGAGACCCAGTACTTC. It specifies CASSHRGQGFQETQYF. The full variable domain, completed using reference TRBV11-3 and TRBJ2-5, is EAGVVQSPRYKIIEKKQPVAFWCNPISGHNTLYWYLQNLGQGPELLIRYENEEAVDDSQLPKDRFSAERLKGVDSTLKIQPAELGDSAVYLCASSHRGQGFQETQYFGPGTRLLVL.